The 22 T cell receptor beta chains in this list originate from one sample, sequenced in a study of blood T cell repertoires in COVID-19. Profiled with immunoSEQ multiplex PCR; TCRdb holds only in-frame clones, not every one. The sample has tens of thousands of clones, roughly 90% seen once. Sample: peripheral blood. Receptors were obtained from a woman of 80 years or more with COVID-19, enrolled during active disease.

J is TRBJ2-1 and V is TRBV7-7, with 7 nucleotides matching TRBD1. The germline CDR1 and CDR2 sequences are SSHAT and FNYEAQ (reference sequence). The CDR3 totals 13 residues. The V segment lost 1 base and the J segment 9 bases; nucleotides outside the gene matches: 3. The CDR3 loop is CASSLDRGSEQFF. DNA for the CDR3: TGTGCCAGCAGCTTAGACAGGGGTAGTGAGCAGTTCTTC.

The gene calls are TRBV2 and TRBJ1-2, with 7 bases identical to TRBD1. This CDR3 region has 15 residues. J was trimmed by 1 base and V by 2 bases; bases with no gene match: 4. Germline V CDR1 and CDR2: SNHLY, FYNNEI. The DNA for the CDR3 is TGTGCCAGCAGTGAAACCGGGACAGATAACTATGGCTACACCTTC. Residues: CASSETGTDNYGYTF.

This sequence joins TRBV18 and TRBJ1-4; 7 bases are a match to TRBD1. Germline V CDR1 and CDR2: KGHSH, LQKENI. The CDR3 is 15 amino acids. The V gene end was trimmed by 3 bases and the J gene end by 4 bases; junction bases not matched to a gene: 5. In nucleotides, the CDR3 is TGTGCCAGCTCACCTCAGGGGGTTGGTAATGAAAAACTGTTTTTT. Amino acid sequence: CASSPQGVGNEKLFF.

The chain is built from TRBV19 and TRBJ1-5; unclear D gene. The CDR3 contains 12 residues. Between the trimmed V and J ends, which lost 6 bases and 4 bases, there was a span of 7 bases. CDR1 and CDR2 from the germline V gene are LNHDA and SQIVND (reference sequence). The CDR3 protein is CASRQINQPQHF. The CDR3 DNA follows: TGTGCCAGTAGGCAGATTAATCAGCCCCAGCATTTT.

This chain links TRBV7-9 with TRBJ1-2; D gene uncertain. CDR3 length: 11 amino acids. Trimming pared 5 bases from V and 8 bases from J, leaving 9 bases between. CDR1 SEHNR and CDR2 FQNEAQ come from the germline V gene (reference sequence). The CDR3 region has the DNA TGTGCCAGCAGCCCAAATGAGGGCTACACCTTC. Protein: CASSPNEGYTF. Using reference TRBV7-9 and TRBJ1-2 for the parts outside the CDR3, the full variable domain is DTGVSQNPRHKITKRGQNVTFRCDPISEHNRLYWYRQTLGQGPEFLTYFQNEAQLEKSRLLSDRFSAERPKGSFSTLEIQRTEQGDSAMYLCASSPNEGYTFGSGTRLTVV.

As for this clone: At the DNA level, this CDR3 is encoded by other sequences in the same sample as well. The gene calls are TRBV5-1 and TRBJ2-5; D is undetermined. From germline, CDR1 is SGHRS and CDR2 YFSETQ. V lost 0 bases to trimming and J lost 4 bases, with 7 bases between them. The CDR3 is 13 amino acids. This CDR3 reads CASSLESRETQYF. Written as DNA, the CDR3 is TGCGCCAGCAGCTTGGAGAGCCGAGAGACCCAGTACTTC.

This chain uses TRBV18 with TRBJ1-5; D gene ambiguous. V was cut by 3 bases and J by 5 bases, with 8 bases left in between. This CDR3 contains 13 residues. The germline gives CDR1 KGHSH, CDR2 LQKENI. CDR3: CASSPGRDQPQHF. The CDR3 DNA reads TGTGCCAGCTCACCGGGGAGAGATCAGCCCCAGCATTTT.

This chain links TRBV19 with TRBJ2-5; 7 nucleotides line up with TRBD1. Trimming took 3 bases from V and 3 from J; bases not matched to a gene: 13. The germline CDR1 and CDR2 sequences are LNHDA and SQIVND (reference sequence). CDR3 length equals 17 residues. CDR3 DNA sequence: TGTGCCAGTAGTATCTCGACAGGGACCCCCCCCGAAGAGACCCAGTACTTC. Protein: CASSISTGTPPEETQYF.

The V gene is TRBV2, the J gene TRBJ2-1; TRBD2 matches 14 bases. The CDR3 consists of 18 residues. Trimming removed 6 bases from V and 4 bases from J; junction bases left unmatched: 11. Germline CDR1 SNHLY, CDR2 FYNNEI. The CDR3 protein is CASSSPRTSGGRYNEQFF. DNA of the CDR3: TGTGCCAGCAGCTCCCCTCGGACTAGCGGGGGGAGGTACAATGAGCAGTTCTTC. The variable domain in full, completed from reference TRBV2 and TRBJ2-1, reads EPEVTQTPSHQVTQMGQEVILRCVPISNHLYFYWYRQILGQKVEFLVSFYNNEISEKSEIFDDQFSVERPDGSNFTLKIRSTKLEDSAMYFCASSSPRTSGGRYNEQFFGPGTRLTVL.

The V and J genes are TRBV5-4 and TRBJ2-6, with D unresolved. CDR1 and CDR2 (germline): SGHNT, YYREEE (reference sequence). The CDR3 covers 16 residues. V lost 4 bases to trimming and J lost 0 bases, with 11 bases between them. The CDR3 protein is CASSPRLSSGANVLTF. Here the CDR3 DNA reads TGTGCCAGCAGCCCACGACTTAGCTCTGGGGCCAACGTCCTGACTTTC.

The V call is TRBV6-1, the J call TRBJ2-7, with TRBD2 matching 12 bases. Germline trimming cut 2 bases from V and 0 bases from J; bases unmatched to any gene: 2. Germline CDR1 is MNHNS and CDR2 is SASEGT. The CDR3 length is 16 residues. This chain's CDR3 is CASSETLAGGSYEQYF. The CDR3, as DNA: TGTGCCAGCAGTGAAACACTAGCGGGGGGCTCCTACGAGCAGTACTTC.

The V gene is TRBV27, the J gene TRBJ1-4, with 9 bases aligning to TRBD1. This CDR3 spans 16 amino acids. Trimming at V came to 6 bases and at J to 7 bases, leaving 12 bases not matched to a gene. Germline CDR1 is MNHEY and CDR2 is SMNVEV (reference sequence). CDR3 coding DNA: TGTGCCAGCAGCCTTCAGGAGGACAGGGGATCTGAAAAACTGTTTTTT. It encodes CASSLQEDRGSEKLFF.

The V call is TRBV25-1, the J call TRBJ1-5, with D perhaps TRBD1 (5 bases). CDR3 length: 18 residues. V lost 6 bases, J lost 0 bases, and 21 bases lay in between. Germline V CDR1 and CDR2: MGHDK, SYGVNS. CDR3 bases: TGTGCCAGCAGCCCCGGGAGGGGCGACCTATATAGCAATCAGCCCCAGCATTTT. Translated: CASSPGRGDLYSNQPQHF.

This clone has a single count. The genes are TRBV30 and TRBJ2-3; the D is unclear. V shed 3 bases and J shed 4 bases, with 11 bases lying between them. This CDR3 has 13 amino acids. Germline V gene sequence: CDR1 GTSNPN, CDR2 SVGIG (reference sequence). The CDR3 DNA follows: TGTGCCTGGAGAGCCAGGCCCGCAGATACGCAGTATTTT. This encodes CAWRARPADTQYF.

In this sample, this clone turned up once. The genes are TRBV12-3 or TRBV12-4 and TRBJ1-1, with no clear D. The CDR3 sequence is 13 residues long. The V gene lost 4 bases and the J gene lost 5 bases, with 11 bases spanning the gap. The CDR3 nucleotides read TGTGCCAGCAGTTGGGGAGGACGGACTGAAGCTTTCTTT. It yields the protein CASSWGGRTEAFF.

This sequence joins TRBV30 and TRBJ1-5; possibly TRBD1 for D (6 bases). Germline V gives CDR1 GTSNPN, CDR2 SVGIG (reference sequence). The V and J ends lost 0 bases and 8 bases respectively, with 20 bases between them. The CDR3 extends over 16 amino acids. CDR3 in amino acids: CAWSVSGGGRGKPQHF. CDR3 sequence (DNA): TGTGCCTGGAGTGTATCAGGCGGGGGCCGGGGAAAGCCCCAGCATTTT.

J is TRBJ2-5 and V is TRBV7-2; D call uncertain. The CDR3 is 15 residues long. Deletions cut 1 base from V and 5 bases from J, with 14 bases between. Germline CDR1 reads SGHTA; CDR2 reads FQGNSA. CDR3 sequence (DNA): TGTGCCAGCAGCTTAGGCGGCTCTCAAAGGGAGACCCAGTACTTC. Its protein product is CASSLGGSQRETQYF.

V and J are TRBV5-4 and TRBJ2-6, with D possibly being TRBD1 (5 bases). The CDR3 sequence is 12 residues long. V shed 4 bases and J shed 10 bases, with 9 bases lying between them. Germline V gene data show CDR1 as SGHNT and CDR2 as YYREEE (reference sequence). The CDR3 protein is CASSQGLNVLTF. In DNA form, the CDR3 reads TGTGCCAGCAGCCAGGGATTAAACGTCCTGACTTTC.

CDR3 in amino acids: CASSLGGRRSPLHF. In DNA, the CDR3 is TGTGCCAGCAGCTTAGGGGGGAGGCGTTCACCCCTCCACTTT. V gene TRBV7-2 combines with J gene TRBJ1-6; TRBD1 is a possible D gene (5 bases). Trimming stripped 1 base from V and 9 bases from J, with 10 bases between. The CDR3 loop spans 14 amino acids. CDR1 and CDR2 from the germline V gene are SGHTA and FQGNSA.

This clone was counted a few times. The V call is TRBV19, the J call TRBJ1-1, with TRBD1 matching over 10 bases. The CDR3 consists of 17 residues. V lost 4 bases and J lost 6; bases outside the gene matches: 14. Germline V gene sequence: CDR1 LNHDA, CDR2 SQIVND (reference sequence). The CDR3 protein is CASSTDRGRGVGAEAFF. The CDR3 nucleotides are TGTGCCAGTAGTACTGACAGGGGGCGCGGTGTTGGCGCTGAAGCTTTCTTT.

V is TRBV5-1 and J is TRBJ2-3; D remains ambiguous. Germline assignment: CDR1 SGHRS and CDR2 YFSETQ. The CDR3 has 16 residues. Deletions cut 0 bases from V and 2 bases from J, with 13 bases between. In nucleotides, the CDR3 is TGCGCCAGCAGCTTGGGAGGTGGAGACGCCACAGATACGCAGTATTTT. Translated: CASSLGGGDATDTQYF.

The chain uses TRBV6-9 and TRBJ2-1; tentative D call: TRBD1 (7 bases). Germline V gene sequence: CDR1 MNHGY, CDR2 SVAAGI. Trimming shortened V by 4 bases and J by 7 bases, and 17 bases separated the two germline ends. This CDR3 is built from 15 residues. The CDR3 coding sequence is TGTGCCAGCAGTTCCGGGACAGCCGGGAGTAATGAGCAGTTCTTC. Its translation: CASSSGTAGSNEQFF.